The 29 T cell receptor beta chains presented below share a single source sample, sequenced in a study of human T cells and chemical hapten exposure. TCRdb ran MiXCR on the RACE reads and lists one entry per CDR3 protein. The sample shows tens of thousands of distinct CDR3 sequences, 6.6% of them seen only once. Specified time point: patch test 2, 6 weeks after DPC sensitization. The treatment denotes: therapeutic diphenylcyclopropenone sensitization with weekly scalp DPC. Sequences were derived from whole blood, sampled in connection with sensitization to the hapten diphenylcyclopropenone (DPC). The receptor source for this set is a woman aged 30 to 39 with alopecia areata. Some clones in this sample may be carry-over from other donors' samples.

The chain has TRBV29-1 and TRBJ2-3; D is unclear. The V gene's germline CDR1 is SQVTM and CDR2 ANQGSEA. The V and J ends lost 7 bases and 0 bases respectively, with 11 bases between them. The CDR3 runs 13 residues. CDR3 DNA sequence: TGCAGCGCTCTATCCCGGAGCACAGATACGCAGTATTTT. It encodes CSALSRSTDTQYF.

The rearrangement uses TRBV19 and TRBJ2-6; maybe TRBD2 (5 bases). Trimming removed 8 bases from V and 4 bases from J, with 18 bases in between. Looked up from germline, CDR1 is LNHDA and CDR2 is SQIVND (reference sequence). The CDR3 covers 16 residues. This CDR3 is CASSNLAGSGANVLTF. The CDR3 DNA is TGTGCCAGTTCTAACCTAGCTGGTTCGGGGGCCAACGTCCTGACTTTC.

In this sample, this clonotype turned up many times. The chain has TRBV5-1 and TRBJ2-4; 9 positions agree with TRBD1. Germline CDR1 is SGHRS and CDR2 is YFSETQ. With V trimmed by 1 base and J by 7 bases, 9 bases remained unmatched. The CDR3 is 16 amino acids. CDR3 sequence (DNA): TGCGCCAGCAGCTTGAACCCGGGACAGGGCTGGAACATTCAGTACTTC. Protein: CASSLNPGQGWNIQYF. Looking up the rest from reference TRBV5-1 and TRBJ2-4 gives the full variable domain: KAGVTQTPRYLIKTRGQQVTLSCSPISGHRSVSWYQQTPGQGLQFLFEYFSETQRNKGNFPGRFSGRQFSNSRSEMNVSTLELGDSALYLCASSLNPGQGWNIQYFGAGTRLSVL.

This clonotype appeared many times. The DNA of the CDR3 is TGTGCCAGCAGTGGTGGACTAGCGGGGGGGCCGAGCTCCTACAATGAGCAGTTCTTC. Translated, it gives CASSGGLAGGPSSYNEQFF. The chain combines TRBV4-2 with TRBJ2-1; 15 bases fit TRBD2. Trimming at V came to 6 bases and at J to 0 bases, leaving 9 bases not matched to a gene. Germline CDR1 LGHNA, CDR2 YNFKEQ. CDR3 length equals 19 residues.

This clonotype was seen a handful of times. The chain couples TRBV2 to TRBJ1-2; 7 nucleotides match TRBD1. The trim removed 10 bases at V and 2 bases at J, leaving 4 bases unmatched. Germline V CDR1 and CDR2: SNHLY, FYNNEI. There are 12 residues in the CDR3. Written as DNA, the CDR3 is TGTGCCACAGGGGGACCCAACTATGGCTACACCTTC. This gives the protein CATGGPNYGYTF.

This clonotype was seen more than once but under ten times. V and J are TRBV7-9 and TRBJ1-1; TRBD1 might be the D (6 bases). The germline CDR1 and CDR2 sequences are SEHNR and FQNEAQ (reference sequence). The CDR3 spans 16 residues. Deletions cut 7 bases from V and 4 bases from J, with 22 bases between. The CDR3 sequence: CASTPLGQGISTEAFF. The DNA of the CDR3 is TGTGCCAGCACCCCCCTAGGTCAGGGGATTAGCACTGAAGCTTTCTTT.

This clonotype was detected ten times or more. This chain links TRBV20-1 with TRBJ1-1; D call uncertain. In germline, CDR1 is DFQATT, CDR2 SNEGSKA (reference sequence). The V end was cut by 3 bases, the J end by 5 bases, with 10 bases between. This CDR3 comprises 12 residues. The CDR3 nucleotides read TGCAGTGCTAGTCTCCAAGGGACTGAAGCTTTCTTT. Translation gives CSASLQGTEAFF.

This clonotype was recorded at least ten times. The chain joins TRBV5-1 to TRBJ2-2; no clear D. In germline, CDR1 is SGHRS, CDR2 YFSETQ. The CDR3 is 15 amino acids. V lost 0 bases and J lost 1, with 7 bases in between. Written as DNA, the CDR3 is TGCGCCAGCAGCTTGGTACGGGTGAACACCGGGGAGCTGTTTTTT. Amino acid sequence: CASSLVRVNTGELFF.

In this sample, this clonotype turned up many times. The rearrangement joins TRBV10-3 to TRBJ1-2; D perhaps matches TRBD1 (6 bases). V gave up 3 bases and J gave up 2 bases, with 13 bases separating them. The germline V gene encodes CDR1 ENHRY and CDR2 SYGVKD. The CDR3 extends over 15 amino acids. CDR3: CAISDSTGQNYGYTF. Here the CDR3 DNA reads TGTGCCATCAGTGACTCGACAGGCCAGAACTATGGCTACACCTTC.

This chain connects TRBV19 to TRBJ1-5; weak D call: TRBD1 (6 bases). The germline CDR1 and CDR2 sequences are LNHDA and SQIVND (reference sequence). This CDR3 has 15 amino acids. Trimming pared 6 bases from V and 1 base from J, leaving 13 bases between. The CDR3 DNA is TGTGCCAGTAGCCTTGGACAGCCCAGCAATCAGCCCCAGCATTTT. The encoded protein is CASSLGQPSNQPQHF.

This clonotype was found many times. CDR3 nucleotide sequence: TGTGCCAGCAGTGGCACAGGGGGGATGAACACTGAAGCTTTCTTT. This codes for CASSGTGGMNTEAFF. V usage is TRBV2 and J usage is TRBJ1-1; 8 bases are shared with TRBD1. J was trimmed by 0 bases and V by 4 bases; bases with no gene match: 4. From germline, CDR1 is SNHLY and CDR2 FYNNEI. The CDR3 is 15 residues long.

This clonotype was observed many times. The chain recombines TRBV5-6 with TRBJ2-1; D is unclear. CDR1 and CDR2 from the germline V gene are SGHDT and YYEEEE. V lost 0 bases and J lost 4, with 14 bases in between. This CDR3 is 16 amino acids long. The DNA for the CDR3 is TGTGCCAGCAGCTTGGTTACGCCGACCAATTACAATGAGCAGTTCTTC. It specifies CASSLVTPTNYNEQFF.

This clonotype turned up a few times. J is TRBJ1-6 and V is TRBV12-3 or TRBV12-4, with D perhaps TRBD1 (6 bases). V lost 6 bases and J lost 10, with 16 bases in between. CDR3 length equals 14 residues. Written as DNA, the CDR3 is TGTGCCAGCAGGGTCGGACAGATGGTCTCACCCCTCCACTTT. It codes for CASRVGQMVSPLHF.

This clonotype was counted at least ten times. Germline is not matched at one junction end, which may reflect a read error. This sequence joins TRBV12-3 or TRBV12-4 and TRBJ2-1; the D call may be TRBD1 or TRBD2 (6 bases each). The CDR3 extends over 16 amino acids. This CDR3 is CASTFGGLPSYTEQFF. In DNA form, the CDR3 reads TGTGCCAGCACGTTTGGGGGGCTGCCCTCATACACTGAGCAGTTCTTC.

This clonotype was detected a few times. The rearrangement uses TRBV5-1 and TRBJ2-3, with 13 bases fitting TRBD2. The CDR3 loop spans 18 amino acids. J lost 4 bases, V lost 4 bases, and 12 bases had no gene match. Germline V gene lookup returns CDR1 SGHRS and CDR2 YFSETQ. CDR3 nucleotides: TGCGCCAGCAGCGTGAACTTACTAGCGGGGGGGCTCCCAGATACGCAGTATTTT. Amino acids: CASSVNLLAGGLPDTQYF. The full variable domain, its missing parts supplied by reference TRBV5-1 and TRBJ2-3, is KAGVTQTPRYLIKTRGQQVTLSCSPISGHRSVSWYQQTPGQGLQFLFEYFSETQRNKGNFPGRFSGRQFSNSRSEMNVSTLELGDSALYLCASSVNLLAGGLPDTQYFGPGTRLTVL.

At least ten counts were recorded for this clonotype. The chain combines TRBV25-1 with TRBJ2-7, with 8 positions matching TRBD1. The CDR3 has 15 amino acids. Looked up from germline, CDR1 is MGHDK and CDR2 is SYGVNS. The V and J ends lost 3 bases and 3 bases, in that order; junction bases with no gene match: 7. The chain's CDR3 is CASSDYRTGNYEQYF. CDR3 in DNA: TGTGCCAGCAGTGATTACCGGACAGGGAACTACGAGCAGTACTTC.

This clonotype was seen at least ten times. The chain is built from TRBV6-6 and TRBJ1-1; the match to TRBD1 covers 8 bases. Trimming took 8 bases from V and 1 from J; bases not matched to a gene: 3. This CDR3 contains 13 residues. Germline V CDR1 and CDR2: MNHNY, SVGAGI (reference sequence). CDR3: CASGGQENTEAFF. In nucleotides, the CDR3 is TGTGCCAGCGGGGGACAGGAGAACACTGAAGCTTTCTTT.

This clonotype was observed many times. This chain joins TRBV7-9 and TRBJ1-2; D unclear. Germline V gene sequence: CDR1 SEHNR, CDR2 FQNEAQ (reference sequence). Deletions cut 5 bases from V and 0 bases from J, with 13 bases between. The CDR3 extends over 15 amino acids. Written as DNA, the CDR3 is TGTGCCAGCAGCCCCCAGAAACCTACTAACTATGGCTACACCTTC. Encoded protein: CASSPQKPTNYGYTF.

DNA of the CDR3: TGTGCCACAAGGACAGGGGAGGGCTATGGCTACACCTTC. Amino acid sequence: CATRTGEGYGYTF. The rearrangement joins TRBV28 to TRBJ1-2, with 9 bases lining up with TRBD1. The CDR3 runs 13 residues. Trimming cost V 10 bases and J 4 bases; bases outside gene matches: 7. Germline-derived CDR1 and CDR2 are MDHEN and SYDVKM.

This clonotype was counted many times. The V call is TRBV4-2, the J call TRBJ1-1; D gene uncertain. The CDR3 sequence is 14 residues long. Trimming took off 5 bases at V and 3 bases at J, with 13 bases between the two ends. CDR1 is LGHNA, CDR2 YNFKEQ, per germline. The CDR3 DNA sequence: TGTGCCAGCAGCTCCTTGTTGAGCGACACTGAAGCTTTCTTT. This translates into CASSSLLSDTEAFF.

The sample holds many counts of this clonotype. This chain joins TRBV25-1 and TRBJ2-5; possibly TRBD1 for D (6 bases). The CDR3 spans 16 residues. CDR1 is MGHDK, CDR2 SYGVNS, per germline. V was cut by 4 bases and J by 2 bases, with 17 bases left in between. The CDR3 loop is CASSVTGLRGQETQYF. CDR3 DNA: TGTGCCAGCAGTGTAACAGGGTTACGGGGTCAAGAGACCCAGTACTTC.

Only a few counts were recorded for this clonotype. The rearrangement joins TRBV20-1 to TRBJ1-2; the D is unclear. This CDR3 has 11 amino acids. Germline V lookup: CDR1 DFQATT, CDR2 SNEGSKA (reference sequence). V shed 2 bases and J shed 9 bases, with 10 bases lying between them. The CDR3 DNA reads TGCAGTGCTAGACGTCTTAGTCGCTACACCTTC. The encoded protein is CSARRLSRYTF.

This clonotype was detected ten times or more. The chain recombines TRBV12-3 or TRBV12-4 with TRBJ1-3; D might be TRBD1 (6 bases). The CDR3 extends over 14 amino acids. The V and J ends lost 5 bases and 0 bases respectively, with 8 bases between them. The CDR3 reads CASSDRSSGNTIYF. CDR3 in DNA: TGTGCCAGCAGTGACAGGTCCTCTGGAAACACCATATATTTT.

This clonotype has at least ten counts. CDR3 protein: CASSPDRGHHENGYTF. DNA for the CDR3: TGTGCCAGCAGTCCGGACAGGGGACATCATGAAAATGGCTACACCTTC. The J gene is TRBJ1-2, the V gene TRBV7-9; TRBD1 matches 9 bases. J lost 6 bases, V lost 6 bases, and 14 bases had no gene match. The germline V gene encodes CDR1 SEHNR and CDR2 FQNEAQ (reference sequence). This CDR3 contains 16 residues.

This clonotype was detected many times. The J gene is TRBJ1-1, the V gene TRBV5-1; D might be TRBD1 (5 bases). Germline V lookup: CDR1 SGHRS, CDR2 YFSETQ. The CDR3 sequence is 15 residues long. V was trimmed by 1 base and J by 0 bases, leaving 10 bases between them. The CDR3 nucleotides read TGCGCCAGCAGCTTGAGTGGGGGTATGAACACTGAAGCTTTCTTT. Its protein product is CASSLSGGMNTEAFF.

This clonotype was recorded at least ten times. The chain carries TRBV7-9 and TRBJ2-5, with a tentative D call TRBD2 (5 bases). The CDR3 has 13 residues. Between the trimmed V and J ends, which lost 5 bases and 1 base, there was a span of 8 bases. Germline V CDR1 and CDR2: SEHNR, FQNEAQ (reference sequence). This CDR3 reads CASSERGQETQYF. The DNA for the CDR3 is TGTGCCAGCAGCGAACGGGGCCAAGAGACCCAGTACTTC.

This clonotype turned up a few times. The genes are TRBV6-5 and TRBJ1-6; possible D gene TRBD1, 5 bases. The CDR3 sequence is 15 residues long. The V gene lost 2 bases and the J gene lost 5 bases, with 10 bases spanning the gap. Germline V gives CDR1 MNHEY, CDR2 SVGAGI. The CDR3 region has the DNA TGTGCCAGCAGTTACACAGGACTGGATAATTCACCCCTCCACTTT. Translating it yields CASSYTGLDNSPLHF.

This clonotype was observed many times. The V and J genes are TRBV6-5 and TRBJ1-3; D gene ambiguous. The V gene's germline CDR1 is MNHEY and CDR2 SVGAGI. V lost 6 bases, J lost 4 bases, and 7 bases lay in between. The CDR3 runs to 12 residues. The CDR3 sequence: CASRGVGNTIYF. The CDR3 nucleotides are TGTGCCAGCAGAGGAGTAGGAAACACCATATATTTT.

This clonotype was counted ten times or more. The CDR3 bases are TGTGCCAGCAGCACCAGCACTGAAGCTTTCTTT. Its translation: CASSTSTEAFF. V usage is TRBV6-1 and J usage is TRBJ1-1, with unresolved D. V was trimmed by 6 bases and J by 4 bases, leaving 6 bases between them. The CDR3 runs to 11 residues. Germline-derived CDR1 and CDR2 are MNHNS and SASEGT.